This TCR beta chain comes out of a study of cytomegalovirus exposure and HLA in healthy donors (dated by TCRdb to about 2017). Regarding the study in general: An earlier analysis of several hundred of the donors reported roughly 300 Gb of sequence data and roughly 110 million unique TCR beta sequences from about 200 million T cells. Approximately 310 gigabases of sequencing data and tens of millions of unique TCR sequences were included in an early release covering under 650 HLA-typed donors. Of the 398 genotyped donors, roughly 85% fell in the genetic ancestry cluster associated with self-reported Caucasian donors. The study aimed to test whether cataloging public T cell receptors could reveal signatures of past pathogen exposure. The study used immunosequencing to profile the T cell repertoires of more than 650 subjects and linked those repertoires to cytomegalovirus serostatus. Besides the first cohort of hundreds of subjects, a separate validation cohort made up of roughly 120 different subjects was used. To predict cytomegalovirus infection status, the study brought together high-throughput TCR immunosequencing, statistical association of individual TCRs with disease status, and machine learning. In a later analysis, previously published TCR beta repertoires from roughly 710 donors were re-analyzed and high-resolution HLA genotyping was added so that TCR occurrence patterns could be studied. In the later analysis, no new phenotypic data were used to find candidate immune exposures; instead, reliance was placed on TCR beta sequences and their occurrence across donors. To decide whether each TCR beta V gene segment behaved as functional or pseudogenic, an earlier analysis of fewer than 750 of the donors relied on high-throughput TCR beta sequencing. Alongside the repertoire data, information on donor age, sex, ethnicity and CMV serostatus was compiled. A later genetic analysis took genome-wide SNP genotypes for about three fifths of the roughly 670 donors and used that subset as a discovery cohort. All discovery cohort repertoires had been generated using a single sequencing platform. HLA typing covered class I and class II loci at four-digit resolution. The number of donors typed differed by locus, with 629-630 for A, B, C, DRB1 and DQB1, 522 for DQA1, over 600 for DPA1, and roughly 450 for DPB1. A handful of DR-DQ haplotypes were handled as single units for association and clustering because linkage in the cohort was strong. Across 300 to 400 genotyped donors of the cohort, an average of approximately 240,000 unique TCR beta nucleotide sequences per donor were sequenced, and around 20% of those sequences were non-productive.

Overall study results and their limits: A later analysis associated some 17,000 TCR beta sequences with specific HLA alleles at a false discovery rate of 0.05. A later analysis found that HLA-associated TCR beta chains were more clonally expanded and had lower generation probabilities than equally common non-associated chains. The authors suggested that the approach could potentially be extended to other disease states and immunological phenotypes. Because some donors lacked HLA typing at each locus, the association tests relied only on the typed subset. Because counts were too low, some 16 rarely observed V segments, including chromosome 9 orphons, were excluded from the earlier analysis of under 650 of the donors. Most TCR sequences were observed very rarely across donors, whereas some public TCRs were present in many individuals. The presence/absence analyses assumed that sequencing depth was roughly uniform across donors, and that assumption may not be true. The sequencing pipeline was judged likely to have produced a cluster of highly shared sequence variants as a technical artifact. A few of the identified cytomegalovirus-associated TCR beta chains were confirmed in vitro to be specific for cytomegalovirus antigens. Correlated functional status among segregating V segments might reflect linkage disequilibrium, but an unknown experimental factor could not be ruled out. Most CMV-associated TCR beta chains appeared to be HLA-restricted in a later analysis, and the HLA associations seemed to be driven largely by CMV exposure. When HLA alleles, especially DR and DQ, strongly co-occurred, attributing TCR associations to individual alleles was difficult. A further reported finding was that TCR beta sequences accurately predicted the HLA-A and HLA-B alleles for most subjects in the first cohort. The study gave a list of roughly 150 TCR beta chains associated with cytomegalovirus. The classifier was reported to diagnose cytomegalovirus status with high specificity and sensitivity in both the original cohort and the validation cohort. The cohort was sequenced for TCR beta chains only, and without alpha or paired-chain data the features that could be detected were limited. Broadly in line with IMGT annotations, most TCR beta V segments showed up in productive rearrangements about 90% or about 30% of the time in an earlier analysis of approximately 600 of the donors. Several of the top co-occurrence clusters appeared to be linked to parvovirus B19, influenza, CMV and Epstein-Barr virus, according to a later analysis. In a later genetic analysis, fewer N-insertions in productive TCRs were reported among donors in an Asian-associated ancestry cluster than the roughly 700-donor mean. In a later analysis, TCR association rates were found to vary across HLA loci, with the most associated TCRs seen for DRB1 alleles and the fewest for HLA-C alleles. An association between a missense DCLRE1C variant and V-gene and J-gene trimming of TCR beta chains was found in a later genetic analysis and replicated in an independent cohort. Immune exposure information for the cohort was limited to CMV serostatus.

About this clone: What antigen it recognizes has not been identified. Nothing much larger sits one base from this clone, and base qualities are not available.

The cohort consisted of 666 healthy bone marrow donors. All cohort members were sampled while nominally healthy, although unrecorded immune exposures were likely present. The donor was CMV seronegative and belonged to the group of over 300 seronegative cohort members. A peripheral blood sample was collected from each donor, and TCR beta sequencing was performed on peripheral blood mononuclear cells. Genomic DNA was extracted from the blood cell samples with the Qiagen DNeasy Blood Extraction Kit. Library preparation used the immunoSEQ multiplex PCR assay. The multiplex PCR relied on a mix of 60 forward primers for TCR Vbeta segments and 13 reverse primers for TCR Jbeta segments. A multiplex PCR assay on genomic DNA amplified the CDR3 region of rearranged TCR beta genes. Amplified TCR beta libraries were sequenced as 87-base-pair reads on the Illumina HiSeq System. As for the original processing: Across the 700 or so repertoires, a later analysis counted about 81 million unique TCR beta chains, some 11 million of which were shared by at least two donors. Raw reads were error-corrected and collapsed into unique sequences by a nearest-neighbor algorithm in which closely related sequences were merged to remove PCR and sequencing errors. To assign V, D and J gene segments, CDR3 sequences were aligned to IMGT reference sequences. Each retained sequence needed at least a six-nucleotide match to both a V gene segment and a J gene segment. A rearrangement counted as productive if the CDR3 had no stop codons and remained in frame with V and J, and every other rearrangement counted as non-productive. CDR3 was defined according to IMGT convention as the region running from the second conserved V-encoded cysteine to the conserved J-encoded phenylalanine. In an earlier analysis of around 640 of the donors, sequences lacking an unambiguous match to a single V gene segment were excluded. An earlier analysis of several hundred of the donors classified V segments as functional when productive rearrangements were above 56.7% and as segregating when the standard deviation between donors was above 5%. A statistical classification framework was built to diagnose cytomegalovirus status from the catalog of TCR beta chain sequences. A later analysis assigned V and J genes by comparing TCR nucleotide sequences with IMGT/GENE-DB human TR gene sequences. Using the TCRdist pipeline, a later analysis assigned CDR3 sequences along with most-parsimonious VDJ recombination scenarios. In a later analysis, each TCR beta chain was defined by its CDR3 amino acid sequence together with its V-gene family, and reads without a unique V-gene family were excluded. To address suspected cross-contamination and a sequencing artifact, a later analysis removed 592 highly shared, low-generation-probability nucleotide sequences. In a later analysis, a clonal expansion index was calculated for each public chain from normalized within-repertoire ranks of inferred template counts. In a later analysis, generation probabilities were computed with a VDJ recombination model fitted to out-of-frame rearrangements, and the resulting probabilities were checked against IGoR. Hypergeometric tests were used in a later analysis to score TCR-TCR, TCR-HLA and TCR-CMV co-occurrence, with a repertoire-size bias correction applied to the TCR pairs. In a later analysis, false discovery rates were estimated by permuting HLA or CMV assignments 20 times. A later analysis grouped co-occurring TCRs with DBSCAN, adding TCRdist sequence similarity when clustering within HLA-allele-positive subsets. For co-occurrence clustering, repertoires with fewer than 30,000 or more than 120,000 public chains were excluded, along with roughly 5 repertoires with anomalous nucleotide sharing. Drawn from immuneACCESS, this table holds only the in-frame rearrangements with V and J called that TCRdb kept. Clones are partly lost; checked studies trace under half to an unresolved V gene and leave the rest unexplained. V, J and clone size were drawn from that table, and D and trimming were deduced from the DNA. Recorded for this sample are fewer than 150,000 clones; roughly three quarters of them occurred a single time. The top ten clones comprise approximately 5.1% of the sample.

This receptor was taken from a male donor in good health and CMV-seronegative. The source material was PBMCs.

CDR3 loop: CASSSPTGGVYGYTF. The DNA sequence is given as TGTGCCAGCAGTTCACCGACAGGGGGCGTCTATGGCTACACCTTC. The chain employs TRBV25-1 and TRBJ1-2; TRBD1 aligns with 10 central bases. Counted from cysteine to phenylalanine, this CDR3 has 15 amino acids. Only the CDR3 portion is preserved as DNA: 45 bases, with reading frame beginning at the first base. Compared with germline, V lacks 5 bases and J lacks 4 bases; bases without a gene match: 7. Looking up the germline V gene yields CDR1 MGHDK and CDR2 SYGVNS.